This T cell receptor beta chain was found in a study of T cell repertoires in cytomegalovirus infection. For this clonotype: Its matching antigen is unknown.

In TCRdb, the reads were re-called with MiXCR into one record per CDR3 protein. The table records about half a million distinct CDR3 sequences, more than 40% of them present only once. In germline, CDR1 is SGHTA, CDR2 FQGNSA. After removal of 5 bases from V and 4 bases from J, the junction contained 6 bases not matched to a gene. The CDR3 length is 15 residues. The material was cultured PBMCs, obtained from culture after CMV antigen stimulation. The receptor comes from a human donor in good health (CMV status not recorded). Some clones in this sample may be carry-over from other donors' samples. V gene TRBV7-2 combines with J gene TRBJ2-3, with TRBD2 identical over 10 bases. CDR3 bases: TGTGCCAGCAGCCATCTAGCGGGAGACGCAGATACGCAGTATTTT. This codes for CASSHLAGDADTQYF.